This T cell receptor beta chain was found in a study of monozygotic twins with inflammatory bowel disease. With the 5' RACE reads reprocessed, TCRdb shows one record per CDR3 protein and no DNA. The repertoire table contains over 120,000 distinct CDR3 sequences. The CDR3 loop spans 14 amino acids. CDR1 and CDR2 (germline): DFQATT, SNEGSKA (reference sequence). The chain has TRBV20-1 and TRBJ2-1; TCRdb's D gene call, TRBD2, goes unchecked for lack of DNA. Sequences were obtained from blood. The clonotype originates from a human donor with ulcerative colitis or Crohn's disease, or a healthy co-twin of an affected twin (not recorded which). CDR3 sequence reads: CSARPSGRGNEQFF.